Reported below is one TCR beta chain. The data were produced by immunoSEQ multiplex PCR, yet TCRdb's version contains in-frame clones alone and is incomplete. The repertoire holds 100,000 to 120,000 clones, roughly 85% seen once, with less than 3.5% in the top ten. The data belong to a study of T cell responses to AZD1222 COVID-19 vaccine. The receptor comes from an adult in good health. Specimen: peripheral blood, collected on day 0 of AZD1222 vaccination.

This chain's CDR3 is CASSLGSLAGVGTQYF. CDR3 nucleotide sequence: TGTGCCAGCAGCTTAGGGTCCCTAGCGGGAGTGGGTACGCAGTATTTT. This rearrangement joins TRBV11-2 to TRBJ2-3, with 10 positions matching TRBD2. Trimming took 1 base from V and 8 from J; bases not matched to a gene: 9. This CDR3 contains 16 residues. Germline V gene sequence: CDR1 SGHAT, CDR2 FQNNGV.